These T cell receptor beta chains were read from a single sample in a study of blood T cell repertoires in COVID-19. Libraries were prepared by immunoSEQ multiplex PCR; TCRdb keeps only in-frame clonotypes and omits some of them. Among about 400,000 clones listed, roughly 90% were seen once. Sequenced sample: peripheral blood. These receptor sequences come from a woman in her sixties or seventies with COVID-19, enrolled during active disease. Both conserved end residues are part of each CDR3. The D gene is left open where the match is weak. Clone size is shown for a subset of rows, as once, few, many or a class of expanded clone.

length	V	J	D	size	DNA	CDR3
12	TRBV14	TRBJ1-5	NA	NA	TGTGCCAGCAGCTTCAATAATCAGCCCCAGCATTTT	CASSFNNQPQHF
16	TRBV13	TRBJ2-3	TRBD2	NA	TGTGCCAGCAGCCCGGGGGGGCATTCTGGCACAGATACGCAGTATTTT	CASSPGGHSGTDTQYF
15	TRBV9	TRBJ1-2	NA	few	TGTGCCAGCAGTCTGACGCTTAGGAGGGACTATGGCTACACCTTC	CASSLTLRRDYGYTF
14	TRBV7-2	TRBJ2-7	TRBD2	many	TGTGCCAGCAGCCTCCTGACTAGCCGAAGGGAGCAGTACTTC	CASSLLTSRREQYF
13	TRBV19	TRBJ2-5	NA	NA	TGTGCCAGTAGTCGCGGGGGCCGAGAGACCCAGTACTTC	CASSRGGRETQYF
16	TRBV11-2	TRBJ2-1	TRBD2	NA	TGTGCCAGCAGCTTAGAGCTAGCGGGGAACTACAATGAGCAGTTCTTC	CASSLELAGNYNEQFF
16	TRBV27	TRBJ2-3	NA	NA	TGTGCCAGCAGCCGTTATACGGGGGTTAGCACAGATACGCAGTATTTT	CASSRYTGVSTDTQYF
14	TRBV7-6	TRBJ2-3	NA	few	TGTGCCAGCAGCCAGACGGGAAGCACAGATACGCAGTATTTT	CASSQTGSTDTQYF
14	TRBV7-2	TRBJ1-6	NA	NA	TGTGCCAGCAGCTTGCTGGGGCATAATTCACCCCTCCACTTT	CASSLLGHNSPLHF
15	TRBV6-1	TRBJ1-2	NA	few	TGTGCCAGCAGTGAAGCGAGGCAGGGCGGCTATGGCTACACCTTC	CASSEARQGGYGYTF